These 4 T cell receptor beta chains originate from one sample sequenced in a study of cytomegalovirus exposure and HLA in healthy donors. The PCR used 60 Vbeta and 13 Jbeta primers. The protocol was immunoSEQ multiplex PCR, while the TCRdb copy is restricted to in-frame clones and leaves out a portion. The sample holds 160,000 or so clones, roughly 84% seen once. The material sequenced was PBMCs. The receptors originated from a man younger than 45 in good health and CMV-seronegative.

The J gene is TRBJ2-5, the V gene TRBV5-1; D might be TRBD2 (6 bases). The V gene's germline CDR1 is SGHRS and CDR2 YFSETQ. Trimming shortened V by 0 bases and J by 2 bases, and 14 bases separated the two germline ends. The CDR3 sequence is 16 residues long. The CDR3 loop is CASSLVASERQETQYF. CDR3 DNA sequence: TGCGCCAGCAGCTTGGTGGCTAGCGAGAGACAAGAGACCCAGTACTTC.

The CDR3, as DNA: TGTGCCAGCAGCCCCCTGATGAGCAATTCACCCCTCCACTTT. Translation gives CASSPLMSNSPLHF. The V gene is TRBV7-9, the J gene TRBJ1-6; no clear D gene. The V and J ends lost 5 bases and 7 bases respectively, with 12 bases between them. The CDR3 runs 14 residues. From germline, CDR1 is SEHNR and CDR2 FQNEAQ (reference sequence). Full variable domain (rest looked up from reference TRBV7-9 and TRBJ1-6): DTGVSQNPRHKITKRGQNVTFRCDPISEHNRLYWYRQTLGQGPEFLTYFQNEAQLEKSRLLSDRFSAERPKGSFSTLEIQRTEQGDSAMYLCASSPLMSNSPLHFGNGTRLTVT.

V usage is TRBV27 and J usage is TRBJ2-1; 8 bases agree with TRBD1. The CDR3 is 16 amino acids. V lost 2 bases to trimming and J lost 3 bases; unmatched junction nucleotides: 6. Germline V lookup: CDR1 MNHEY, CDR2 SMNVEV (reference sequence). The DNA of the CDR3 is TGTGCCAGCAGTTTAACCGGGACAGGTTTCTACAATGAGCAGTTCTTC. Residues: CASSLTGTGFYNEQFF.

CDR3 protein: CASSPTGNLYNEQFF. As DNA, the CDR3 is TGTGCCAGCAGTCCGACAGGGAACTTGTACAATGAGCAGTTCTTC. The J gene is TRBJ2-1, the V gene TRBV7-9; 7 positions match TRBD1. The CDR3 has 15 amino acids. The J segment lost 4 bases and the V segment lost 6 bases, leaving 9 bases of the junction unmatched. Germline loops: CDR1 SEHNR, CDR2 FQNEAQ (reference sequence).